This TCR beta chain appears in the sequencing data of a study of CDR3 diversity in severe acne. The table lists this clonotype with many counts. Trimming removed 9 bases at V and 6 bases at J, with 15 bases between. Germline V lookup: CDR1 MGHDK, CDR2 SYGVNS. The CDR3 has 12 residues. TCRdb itself ran the PCR reads through MiXCR, one entry per CDR3 protein. The sample holds around 94,000 distinct CDR3 sequences, more than 45% seen once. The chain has TRBV25-1 and TRBJ2-7; D is possibly TRBD1 (6 bases). The sample was blood. The receptor was derived from a male donor with acne. This chain's CDR3 is CARMDRQGEQYF. CDR3 DNA: TGTGCCAGAATGGACAGACAAGGCGAGCAGTACTTC.